The 7 T cell receptor beta chains in this list originate from one sample, sequenced in a study of shared clonotypes between healthy human individuals. Clones were read by immunoSEQ multiplex PCR, and TCRdb kept only the in-frame ones, dropping some. The sample includes hundreds of thousands of clones, around 74% of them seen just once. Sequenced: memory CD4+ T cells sorted from blood. The subset here: CD45RA-negative fraction. These receptors all stem from a woman aged 25 to 45 in good health.

The J gene is TRBJ1-4, the V gene TRBV7-3, with D tentatively TRBD1 (5 bases). V shed 2 bases and J shed 4 bases, with 11 bases lying between them. This CDR3 region has 15 residues. Germline assignment: CDR1 SGHTA and CDR2 FQGTGA. CDR3 sequence (DNA): TGTGCCAGCAGCTTACGAGGAGGGGTTAATGAAAAACTGTTTTTT. The encoded protein is CASSLRGGVNEKLFF.

At least ten counts were recorded for this clone. The CDR3 region has the DNA TGTGCCAGCAGCCATTACGGGACTAGCCGTCAAGAGACCCAGTACTTC. Protein sequence: CASSHYGTSRQETQYF. This chain uses TRBV11-2 with TRBJ2-5, with 9 positions matching TRBD2. The CDR3 has 16 residues. After removal of 5 bases from V and 2 bases from J, the junction contained 9 bases not matched to a gene. Germline V CDR1 and CDR2: SGHAT, FQNNGV.

This clone has a handful of counts. The CDR3 sequence is CASSESGRDNEQFF. CDR3 bases: TGCGCCAGCAGTGAAAGTGGTAGGGACAATGAGCAGTTCTTC. The gene calls are TRBV10-1 and TRBJ2-1, with unresolved D. The CDR3 consists of 14 residues. The V end lost 3 bases, the J end lost 5 bases, and 11 bases lay between the germline ends. Germline V gives CDR1 WNHNN, CDR2 SYGVQD (reference sequence).

In this sample, this clone turned up a few times. V gene TRBV15 combines with J gene TRBJ2-1, with 8 bases lining up with TRBD2. Trimming took 1 base from V and 8 from J; bases not matched to a gene: 7. This CDR3 region has 15 residues. Germline CDR1 LNHNV, CDR2 YYDKDF (reference sequence). CDR3 nucleotide sequence: TGTGCCACCAGCAGAGGGGGCGGGAGGCTCGATGAGCAGTTCTTC. Translation gives CATSRGGGRLDEQFF.

This sequence joins TRBV9 and TRBJ2-1; TRBD2 matches at 7 bases. This CDR3 contains 15 residues. V dropped 4 bases and J dropped 9; count of bases not matched to a gene: 13. Per the germline V gene, CDR1 is SGDLS and CDR2 is YYNGEE. CDR3: CASSLRLAPTGEQFF. Here the CDR3 DNA reads TGTGCCAGCAGCCTCCGACTAGCTCCCACGGGTGAGCAGTTCTTC. Variable domain in full (rest from reference TRBV9 and TRBJ2-1): DSGVTQTPKHLITATGQRVTLRCSPRSGDLSVYWYQQSLDQGLQFLIQYYNGEERAKGNILERFSAQQFPDLHSELNLSSLELGDSALYFCASSLRLAPTGEQFFGPGTRLTVL.

This chain connects TRBV19 to TRBJ1-2, with 8 bases identical to TRBD1. Trimming took 5 bases from V and 2 from J; bases not matched to a gene: 4. CDR3 length equals 14 residues. Germline CDR1 and CDR2: LNHDA and SQIVND (reference sequence). CDR3 sequence: CASSVRDRNYGYTF. CDR3 bases: TGTGCCAGTAGTGTCCGGGACAGGAACTATGGCTACACCTTC.

V and J are TRBV18 and TRBJ1-5; D call uncertain. The germline CDR1 and CDR2 sequences are KGHSH and LQKENI. The CDR3 contains 16 residues. The V and J ends lost 2 bases and 0 bases respectively, with 11 bases between them. The CDR3 sequence: CASSPSTGGSNQPQHF. DNA for the CDR3: TGTGCCAGCTCACCATCCACGGGTGGTAGCAATCAGCCCCAGCATTTT.